A selection of T cell receptor beta chains follows, all from one sample in a study of cytomegalovirus exposure and HLA in healthy donors. Assay used: immunoSEQ multiplex PCR; TCRdb lists only in-frame clones, some missing. The sample contains approximately 54,000 clones, approximately 89% of which appear only once. Source material: PBMCs. Receptors originate from a woman under 30 in good health and CMV-seropositive. Each CDR3 is given with its conserved first and last residue. The order of the fields is V gene, D gene, clone size, J gene, CDR3 protein, CDR3 DNA. The D gene is left open where the match is weak. Clone sizes are given selectively: once, few, many, or a class where the clone is expanded.

>TRBV28|TRBD1|-|TRBJ1-3
CASKAGTEGNTIYF
TGTGCCAGCAAGGCCGGGACAGAGGGAAACACCATATATTTT
>TRBV5-5|-|-|TRBJ1-5
CASSFGNPYSNQPQHF
TGTGCCAGCAGCTTCGGGAATCCTTATAGCAATCAGCCCCAGCATTTT
>TRBV7-8|-|once|TRBJ1-1
CASSFAPGYVVTEAFF
TGTGCCAGCAGCTTCGCCCCGGGATACGTTGTCACTGAAGCTTTCTTT
>TRBV25-1|TRBD1|-|TRBJ2-1
CASSGDRGFMRRSEQFF
TGTGCCAGCAGCGGAGACAGGGGTTTCATGAGGCGGTCTGAGCAGTTCTTC
>TRBV6-6|TRBD1|-|TRBJ1-4
CASGRGTEGEKLFF
TGTGCCAGCGGACGTGGGACAGAAGGGGAAAAACTGTTTTTT
>TRBV6-4|TRBD1|-|TRBJ2-6
CASSPGTGSGANVLTF
TGTGCCAGCAGTCCCGGGACAGGGTCTGGGGCCAACGTCCTGACTTTC
>TRBV28|TRBD1|-|TRBJ2-1
CASGITGQEFF
TGTGCCAGCGGGATTACAGGACAGGAATTCTTC
>TRBV18|-|-|TRBJ1-5
CASSPEYSNQPQHF
TGTGCCAGCTCACCAGAGTATAGCAATCAGCCCCAGCATTTT
>TRBV5-1|TRBD2|-|TRBJ2-3
CASSQRGLAGGTDTQYF
TGCGCCAGCAGCCAGAGAGGACTAGCGGGGGGGACAGATACGCAGTATTTT
>TRBV11-2|-|-|TRBJ2-7
CASSRVRGLGYYEQYF
TGTGCCAGCAGCCGGGTCAGGGGTTTGGGTTACTACGAGCAGTACTTC
>TRBV30|TRBD2|-|TRBJ2-3
CACRGLAVGDTQYF
TGTGCCTGCCGCGGGCTAGCGGTTGGAGATACGCAGTATTTT
>TRBV7-3|-|-|TRBJ2-3
CASSPRGSRDTQYF
TGTGCCAGCAGCCCCCGGGGTAGTAGGGATACGCAGTATTTT
>TRBV9|-|-|TRBJ2-3
CASSVAWGSTDTQYF
TGTGCCAGCAGCGTAGCTTGGGGCAGCACAGATACGCAGTATTTT
>TRBV19|-|-|TRBJ2-3
CASSMLRTDTQYF
TGTGCCAGTAGTATGCTCCGGACAGATACGCAGTATTTT
>TRBV7-9|-|-|TRBJ1-4
CASSFFRIEKLFF
TGTGCCAGCAGCTTTTTCAGGATTGAAAAACTGTTTTTT
>TRBV11-2|TRBD1|-|TRBJ2-3
CASEGAWGTDTQYF
TGTGCCAGCGAGGGGGCGTGGGGCACAGATACGCAGTATTTT
>TRBV7-6|TRBD1|-|TRBJ2-1
CASSLRDRHSYNEQFF
TGTGCCAGCAGCTTACGGGACAGGCATTCCTACAATGAGCAGTTCTTC
>TRBV4-2|-|few|TRBJ2-3
CASSQEASFRVDTQYF
TGTGCCAGCAGCCAAGAGGCTAGCTTTCGGGTAGATACGCAGTATTTT
>TRBV7-9|-|-|TRBJ2-7
CASSLSTEVWAYEQYF
TGTGCCAGCAGCTTATCAACCGAGGTTTGGGCCTACGAGCAGTACTTC
>TRBV7-8|-|-|TRBJ1-2
CASSPTDSYHYGYTF
TGTGCCAGCAGCCCGACAGACAGTTACCACTATGGCTACACCTTC
>TRBV13|-|-|TRBJ2-7
CASSLDPSSYEQYF
TGTGCCAGCAGCTTAGACCCGAGCTCCTACGAGCAGTACTTC
>TRBV7-2|-|-|TRBJ1-4
CASSPRQRIGEKLFF
TGTGCCAGCAGCCCGCGACAGAGGATTGGTGAAAAACTGTTTTTT
>TRBV28|TRBD1|-|TRBJ1-4
CASSPGTARSLGNEKLFF
TGTGCCAGCAGTCCGGGGACAGCGAGGAGTCTGGGGAATGAAAAACTGTTTTTT
>TRBV2|TRBD1|-|TRBJ1-5
CASSVAGTGINQPQHF
TGTGCCAGCAGCGTAGCTGGGACAGGGATTAATCAGCCCCAGCATTTT
>TRBV6-1|-|-|TRBJ1-6
CASGVGVENSPLHF
TGTGCCAGCGGGGTCGGGGTGGAGAATTCACCCCTCCACTTT
>TRBV7-3|-|-|TRBJ1-1
CASSPGQSIEQEAFF
TGTGCCAGCAGCCCAGGACAGTCGATCGAACAAGAAGCTTTCTTT
>TRBV7-2|-|-|TRBJ2-1
CASSSNRVQFF
TGTGCCAGCAGCTCCAACAGGGTGCAGTTCTTC
>TRBV4-2|TRBD1|-|TRBJ1-2
CASSQDLAQGNYGYTF
TGTGCCAGCAGCCAAGATCTGGCACAGGGGAACTATGGCTACACCTTC
>TRBV7-2|TRBD2|-|TRBJ2-2
CASSWVAGGNTGELFF
TGTGCCAGCAGCTGGGTAGCGGGCGGGAACACCGGGGAGCTGTTTTTT
>TRBV6-8|TRBD2|-|TRBJ2-2
CASRLAVNTGELFF
TGTGCCAGCAGGCTAGCGGTTAACACCGGGGAGCTGTTTTTT
>TRBV2|TRBD1|-|TRBJ1-6
CASLASGGSNSPLHF
TGTGCCAGCTTAGCTTCAGGGGGAAGCAATTCACCCCTCCACTTT
>TRBV4-1|-|-|TRBJ1-6
CASSQVPDSNSPLHF
TGCGCCAGCAGCCAAGTCCCGGACAGCAATTCACCCCTCCACTTT
>TRBV15|-|-|TRBJ1-2
CATSRAEKYGYTF
TGTGCCACCAGCAGAGCGGAGAAATATGGCTACACCTTC
>TRBV5-1|-|-|TRBJ2-5
CASRLGTRETQYF
TGCGCCAGCAGATTGGGGACAAGAGAGACCCAGTACTTC
>TRBV6-9|TRBD1|-|TRBJ2-7
CASRSPGQGGEQYF
TGTGCCAGCAGGTCCCCGGGACAGGGGGGGGAGCAGTACTTC
>TRBV4-1|-|-|TRBJ1-1
CASSQEESPTEAFF
TGCGCCAGCAGCCAAGAAGAGTCTCCCACTGAAGCTTTCTTT
>TRBV11-2|TRBD1|once|TRBJ1-2
CASSLAGQGLNYGYTF
TGTGCCAGCAGCTTAGCAGGACAGGGTCTTAACTATGGCTACACCTTC
>TRBV14|-|-|TRBJ2-2
CASSPHARGDTGELFF
TGTGCCAGCAGCCCACATGCCAGGGGCGACACCGGGGAGCTGTTTTTT
>TRBV5-4|-|-|TRBJ1-3
CASSLAAGQASGNTIYF
TGTGCCAGCAGCTTGGCCGCGGGCCAAGCCTCTGGAAACACCATATATTTT
>TRBV5-4|-|-|TRBJ2-2
CASSPIQGTTGELFF
TGTGCCAGCAGCCCAATACAGGGAACCACCGGGGAGCTGTTTTTT
>TRBV4-1|-|-|TRBJ1-3
CASSQEFAGDTIYF
TGCGCCAGCAGCCAAGAATTCGCAGGGGACACCATATATTTT
>TRBV7-9|-|-|TRBJ1-2
CASSLPRVNYGYTF
TGTGCCAGCAGCTTGCCTCGAGTGAACTATGGCTACACCTTC
>TRBV18|-|-|TRBJ1-2
CASSPRDGLNYGYTF
TGTGCCAGCTCACCGCGGGACGGTCTTAACTATGGCTACACCTTC
>TRBV28|TRBD1|-|TRBJ1-5
CASSLQGTNQPQHF
TGTGCCAGCAGCTTACAGGGGACCAATCAGCCCCAGCATTTT
>TRBV7-9|TRBD2|-|TRBJ2-1
CASSITSGGADEQFF
TGTGCCAGCAGCATAACTAGCGGGGGGGCAGATGAGCAGTTCTTC
>TRBV19|-|-|TRBJ2-2
CASSSRTGGAGELFF
TGTGCCAGTAGTTCCCGGACAGGAGGGGCCGGGGAGCTGTTTTTT
>TRBV5-4|-|-|TRBJ2-2
CASSIDTHTGELFF
TGTGCCAGCAGCATCGACACACACACCGGGGAGCTGTTTTTT
>TRBV28|-|-|TRBJ2-1
CASSLMTTSKRNEQFF
TGTGCCAGCAGTTTAATGACGACTAGTAAGCGCAATGAGCAGTTCTTC
>TRBV4-1|-|-|TRBJ2-7
CASSQLPFYQGNSYEQYF
TGCGCCAGCAGCCAGCTACCCTTCTATCAGGGCAACTCCTACGAGCAGTACTTC